This is a list of T cell receptor beta chains from one sample in a study of blood T cell repertoires in COVID-19. TCRdb keeps only in-frame clones here, not all; method: immunoSEQ multiplex PCR. Of 200,000 to 250,000 clones listed, around 83% are singletons. Sequenced sample: peripheral blood. The receptors derive from a woman aged 50 to 60 with acute or convalescent COVID-19. The CDR3 runs from the conserved cysteine through the conserved F or W.

>TRBJ2-1|TRBV6-1
CASSGGQALSYNEQFF
>TRBJ1-2|TRBV3-1/TRBV3-2
CASSQEFRAGGYTF
>TRBJ1-5|TRBV5-5
CASTFWPGDQPQHF
>TRBJ2-3|TRBV28
CASSSPGQGPDTQYF
>TRBJ2-1|TRBV6-5
CASRKIAGQYNEQFF
>TRBJ1-4|TRBV24-1
CATSGSGGNNEKLFF
>TRBJ1-5|TRBV6-1
CASSDRVHQPQHF
>TRBJ2-1|TRBV7-9
CASSSRGSNNEQFF
>TRBJ1-6|TRBV19
CASEGQALHF
>TRBJ1-1|TRBV30
CAWSKGGDTEAFF
>TRBJ1-2|TRBV13
CASRALQGGMLYGYTF
>TRBJ1-6|TRBV7-2
CASSLGAGNSPLHF
>TRBJ1-4|TRBV5-4
CASSLAQTTNEKLFF
>TRBJ2-3|TRBV24-1
CATSGTGGADTQYF
>TRBJ1-5|TRBV2
CAPRPGAETYSNQPQHF
>TRBJ2-5|TRBV27
CASSPGTSGRWETQYF
>TRBJ1-5|TRBV5-1
CASSKEGAQPQHF
>TRBJ2-7|TRBV11-1
CASSLTSGTGRYEQYF
>TRBJ2-7|TRBV30
CALTGGAGREQYF
>TRBJ1-2|TRBV27
CASSKDRAGFDYTF
>TRBJ2-2|TRBV5-1
CASSPQTTGELFF
>TRBJ2-2|TRBV7-9
CASSPDRVVGELFF
>TRBJ2-7|TRBV6-2/TRBV6-3
CASSRTSGGLYEQYF
>TRBJ2-1|TRBV27
CASSFLGGNEQFF
>TRBJ1-2|TRBV19
CASTPSPGTTYGYTF
>TRBJ1-2|TRBV9
CASSAGQGSGYTF
>TRBJ1-6|TRBV3-1/TRBV3-2
CASSQDHDNSPLHF
>TRBJ1-1|TRBV6-5
CASSWRGLTEAFF
>TRBJ2-2|TRBV24-1
CATSDQTSGRSWANTGELFF
>TRBJ2-7|TRBV3-1/TRBV3-2
CASSILGTGGSEQYF
>TRBJ1-6|TRBV19
CASSIPGTGGDPPLHF
>TRBJ1-4|TRBV5-1
CASSLSGTTNEKLFF
>TRBJ2-7|TRBV6-1
CASSVGLAGGSYEQYF